This TCR beta chain emerged from a study of cytomegalovirus exposure and HLA in healthy donors. Broader study findings: Productive status was seen about 87% or about 30% of the time for most TCR beta V segments in an earlier analysis. Across donors, presence/absence analyses took sequencing depth to be roughly uniform. Exclusion applied to some V segments, including TRBV6-2 and TRBV6-3, as they were indistinguishable.

Turning to this clone: Its specificity is unknown.

V shed 5 bases and J shed 4 bases, with 12 bases lying between them. Germline V gene lookup returns CDR1 MNHEY and CDR2 SVGAGI. The length of the CDR3 is 13 residues. A multiplex PCR was run with 60 Vbeta primers and 13 Jbeta primers. TCRdb's copy holds only in-frame clones and misses some; the assay was immunoSEQ multiplex PCR. The table lists 200,000 to 250,000 clones, approximately 80% of them singletons, with 3.8% in the top ten. Sequenced material: PBMCs. This clonotype was sampled from a male donor in good health and CMV-seronegative. V usage is TRBV6-5 and J usage is TRBJ2-7; D unclear. The CDR3: CASSGPESYEQYF. CDR3 nucleotides: TGTGCCAGCAGTGGTCCGGAGAGTTACGAGCAGTACTTC.